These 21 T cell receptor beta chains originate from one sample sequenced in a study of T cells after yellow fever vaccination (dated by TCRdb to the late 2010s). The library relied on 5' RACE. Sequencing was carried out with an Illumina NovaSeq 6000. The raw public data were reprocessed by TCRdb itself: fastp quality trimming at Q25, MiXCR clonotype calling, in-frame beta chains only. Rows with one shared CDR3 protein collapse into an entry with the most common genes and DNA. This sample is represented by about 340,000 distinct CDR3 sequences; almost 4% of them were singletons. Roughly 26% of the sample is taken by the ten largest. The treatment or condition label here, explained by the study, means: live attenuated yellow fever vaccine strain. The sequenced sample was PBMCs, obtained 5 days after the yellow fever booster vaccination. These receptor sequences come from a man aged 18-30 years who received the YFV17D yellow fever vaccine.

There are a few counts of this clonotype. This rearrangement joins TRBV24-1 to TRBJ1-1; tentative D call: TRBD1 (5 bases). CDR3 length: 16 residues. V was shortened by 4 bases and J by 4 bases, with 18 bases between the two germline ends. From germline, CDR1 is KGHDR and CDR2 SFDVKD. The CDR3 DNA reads TGTGCCACCAGTGACGGGGCAGGGTTGTATAGCACTGAAGCTTTCTTT. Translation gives CATSDGAGLYSTEAFF.

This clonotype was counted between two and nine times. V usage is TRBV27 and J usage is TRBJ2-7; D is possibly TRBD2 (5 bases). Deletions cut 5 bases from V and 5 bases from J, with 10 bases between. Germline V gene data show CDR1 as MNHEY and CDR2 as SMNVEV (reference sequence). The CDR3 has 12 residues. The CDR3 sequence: CASSIGDDEQYF. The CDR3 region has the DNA TGTGCCAGCAGTATCGGGGATGACGAGCAGTACTTC.

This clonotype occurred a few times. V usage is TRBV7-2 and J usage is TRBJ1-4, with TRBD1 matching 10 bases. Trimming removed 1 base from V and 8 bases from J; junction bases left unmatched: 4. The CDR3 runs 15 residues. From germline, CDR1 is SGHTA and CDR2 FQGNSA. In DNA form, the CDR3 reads TGTGCCAGCAGCTTAGATAAGGGACAGGGGGAAAAACTGTTTTTT. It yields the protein CASSLDKGQGEKLFF.

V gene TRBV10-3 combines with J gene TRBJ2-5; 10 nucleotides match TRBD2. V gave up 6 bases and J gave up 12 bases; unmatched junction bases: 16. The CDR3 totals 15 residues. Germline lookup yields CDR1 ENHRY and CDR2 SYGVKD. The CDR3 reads CAIRGDSGTSDIEYF. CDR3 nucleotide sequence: TGTGCCATCAGGGGCGACTCCGGGACTAGCGACATTGAGTACTTC.

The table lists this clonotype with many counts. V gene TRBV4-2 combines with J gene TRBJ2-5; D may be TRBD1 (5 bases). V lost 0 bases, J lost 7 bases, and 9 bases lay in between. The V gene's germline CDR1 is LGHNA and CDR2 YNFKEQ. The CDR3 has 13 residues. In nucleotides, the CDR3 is TGTGCCAGCAGCCAAGAAAGGGGCTCGACCCAGTACTTC. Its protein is CASSQERGSTQYF.

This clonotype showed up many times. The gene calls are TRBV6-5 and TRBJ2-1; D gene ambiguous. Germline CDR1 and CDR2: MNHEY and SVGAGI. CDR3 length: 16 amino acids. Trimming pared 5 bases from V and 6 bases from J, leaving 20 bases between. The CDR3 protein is CASSTVRAPQANEQFF. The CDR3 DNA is TGTGCCAGCAGTACCGTTCGGGCTCCACAAGCCAATGAGCAGTTCTTC.

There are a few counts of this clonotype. CDR3 region: CASSGYVTGGPHSYEQYV. The CDR3, as DNA: TGTGCCAGTAGTGGGTACGTAACAGGGGGCCCTCACTCCTACGAGCAGTACGTC. The chain recombines TRBV19 with TRBJ2-7, with 9 positions matching TRBD1. V gave up 5 bases and J gave up 0 bases; unmatched junction bases: 14. Per germline, CDR1 LNHDA and CDR2 SQIVND (reference sequence). The length of the CDR3 is 18 residues.

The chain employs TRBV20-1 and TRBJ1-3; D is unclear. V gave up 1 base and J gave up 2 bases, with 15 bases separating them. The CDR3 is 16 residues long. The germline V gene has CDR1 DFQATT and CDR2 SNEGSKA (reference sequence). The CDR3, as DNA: TGCAGTGCTAGAGGGAGACGGGCAGTAACTGGAAACACCATATATTTT. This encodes CSARGRRAVTGNTIYF.

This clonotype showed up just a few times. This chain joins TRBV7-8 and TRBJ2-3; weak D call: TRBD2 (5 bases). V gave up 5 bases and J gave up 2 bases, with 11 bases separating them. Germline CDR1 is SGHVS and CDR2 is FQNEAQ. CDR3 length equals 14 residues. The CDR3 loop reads CASSIASTTDTQYF. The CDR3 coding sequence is TGTGCCAGCAGCATCGCTAGCACCACAGATACGCAGTATTTT.

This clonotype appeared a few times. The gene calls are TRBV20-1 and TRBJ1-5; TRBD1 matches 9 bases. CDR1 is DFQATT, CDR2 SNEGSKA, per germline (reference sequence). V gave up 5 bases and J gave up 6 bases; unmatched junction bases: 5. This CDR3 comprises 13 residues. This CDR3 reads CSASTGGVQPQHF. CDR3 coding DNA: TGCAGTGCTTCGACAGGGGGGGTTCAGCCCCAGCATTTT.

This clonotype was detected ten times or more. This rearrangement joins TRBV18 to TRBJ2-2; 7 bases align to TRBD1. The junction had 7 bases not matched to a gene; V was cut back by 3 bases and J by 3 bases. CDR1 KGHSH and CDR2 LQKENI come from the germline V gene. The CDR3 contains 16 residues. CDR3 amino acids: CASSPFEGADTGELFF. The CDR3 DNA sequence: TGTGCCAGCTCACCGTTCGAGGGGGCCGACACCGGGGAGCTGTTTTTT. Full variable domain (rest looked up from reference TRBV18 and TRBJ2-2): NAGVMQNPRHLVRRRGQEARLRCSPMKGHSHVYWYRQLPEEGLKFMVYLQKENIIDESGMPKERFSAEFPKEGPSILRIQQVVRGDSAAYFCASSPFEGADTGELFFGEGSRLTVL.

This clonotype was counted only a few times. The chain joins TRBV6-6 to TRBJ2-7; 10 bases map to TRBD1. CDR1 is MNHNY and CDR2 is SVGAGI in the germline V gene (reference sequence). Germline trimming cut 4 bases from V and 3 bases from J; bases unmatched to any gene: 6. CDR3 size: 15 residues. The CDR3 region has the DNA TGTGCCAGCAGTTTAGGCCGGGACAGGGGCTACGAGCAGTACTTC. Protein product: CASSLGRDRGYEQYF.

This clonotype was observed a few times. DNA for the CDR3: TGTGCCAGCAGCCCAGGGACTGGGCAGTACTTC. It translates to CASSPGTGQYF. This sequence joins TRBV9 and TRBJ2-7; D is possibly TRBD2 (6 bases). This CDR3 has 11 residues. Between the trimmed V and J ends, which lost 4 bases and 9 bases, there was a span of 11 bases. The V gene's germline CDR1 is SGDLS and CDR2 YYNGEE.

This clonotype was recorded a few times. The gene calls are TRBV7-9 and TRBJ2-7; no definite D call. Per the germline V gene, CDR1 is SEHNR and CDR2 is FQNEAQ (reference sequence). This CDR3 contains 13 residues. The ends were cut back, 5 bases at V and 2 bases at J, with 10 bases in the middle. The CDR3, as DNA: TGTGCCAGCAGCCTACCGGGTGCCTACGAGCAGTACGTC. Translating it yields CASSLPGAYEQYV.

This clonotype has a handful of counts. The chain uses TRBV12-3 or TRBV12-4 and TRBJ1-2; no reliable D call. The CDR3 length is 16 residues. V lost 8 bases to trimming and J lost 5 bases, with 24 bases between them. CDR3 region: CASCHRTAGCRYGYTF. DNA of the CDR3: TGTGCCAGCTGCCACCGGACGGCGGGGTGTCGATATGGCTACACCTTC.

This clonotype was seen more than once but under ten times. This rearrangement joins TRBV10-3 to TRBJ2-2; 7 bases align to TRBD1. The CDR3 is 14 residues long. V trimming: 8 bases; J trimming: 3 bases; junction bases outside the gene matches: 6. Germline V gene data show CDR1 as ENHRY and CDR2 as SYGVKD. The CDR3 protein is CAILTGVDTGELFF. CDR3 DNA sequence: TGTGCCATCCTCACAGGGGTTGACACCGGGGAGCTGTTTTTT.

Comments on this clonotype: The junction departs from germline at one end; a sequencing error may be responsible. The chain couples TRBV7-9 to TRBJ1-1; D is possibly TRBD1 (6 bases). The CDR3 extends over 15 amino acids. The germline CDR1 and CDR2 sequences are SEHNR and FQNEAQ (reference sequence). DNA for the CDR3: TGTGCCAGCACCTTAACAGGGAGATTAAACACTGAAGCTTTCTTT. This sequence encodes CASTLTGRLNTEAFF.

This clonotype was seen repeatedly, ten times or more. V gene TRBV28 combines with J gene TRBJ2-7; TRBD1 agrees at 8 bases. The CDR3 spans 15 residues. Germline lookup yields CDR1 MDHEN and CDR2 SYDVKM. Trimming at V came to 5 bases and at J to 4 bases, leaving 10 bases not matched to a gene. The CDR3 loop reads CASSESGTGLYEQYV. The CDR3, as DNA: TGTGCCAGCAGTGAATCGGGGACAGGCCTTTACGAGCAGTACGTC.

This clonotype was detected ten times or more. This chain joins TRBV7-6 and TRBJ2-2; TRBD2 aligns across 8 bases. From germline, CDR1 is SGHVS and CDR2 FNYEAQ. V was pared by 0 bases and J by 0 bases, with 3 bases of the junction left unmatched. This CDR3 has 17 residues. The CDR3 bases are TGTGCCAGCAGCTTAGCCGGGGGGGCCGCGAACACCGGGGAGCTGTTTTTT. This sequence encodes CASSLAGGAANTGELFF.

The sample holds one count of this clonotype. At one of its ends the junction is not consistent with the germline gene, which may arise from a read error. DNA of the CDR3: TGTGCCAGCCGCTTAGAATCGGGGGAGCAGTACTTC. It specifies CASRLESGEQYF. The V call is TRBV13, the J call TRBJ2-7, with D possibly being TRBD2 (5 bases). CDR3 length: 12 amino acids. The germline V gene encodes CDR1 PRHDT and CDR2 FYEKMQ (reference sequence).

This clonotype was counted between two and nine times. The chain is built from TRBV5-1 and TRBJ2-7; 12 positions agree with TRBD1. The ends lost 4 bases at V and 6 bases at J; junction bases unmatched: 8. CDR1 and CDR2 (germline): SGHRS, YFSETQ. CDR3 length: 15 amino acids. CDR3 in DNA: TGCGCCAGCAGCCCCTCGGGACAGGGGGCAGGCGAGCAGTACTTC. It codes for CASSPSGQGAGEQYF.